This T cell receptor (beta chain) is drawn from a study of blood T cell repertoires in COVID-19. Study context: Specimens from acute and convalescent COVID-19 originated in the United States, Italy and Spain.

Sequenced by immunoSEQ multiplex PCR; TCRdb stores in-frame clones only, minus some. The sample contains over 100,000 clones, around 90% of which appear only once. The CDR3 runs 12 residues. The V gene's germline CDR1 is KGHSH and CDR2 LQKENI. The V end lost 6 bases, the J end lost 7 bases, and 12 bases lay between the germline ends. Recruited during active infection, patients (from Seattle) were subsequently followed longitudinally. Specimen: peripheral blood. The sequence was obtained from a woman between 45 and 65 years old with COVID-19, enrolled during active disease. The gene calls are TRBV18 and TRBJ1-1; D is uncertain. The chain's CDR3 is CASSDRGIEAFF. Written as DNA, the CDR3 is TGTGCCAGCTCCGATAGAGGTATTGAAGCTTTCTTT.